This is a list of T cell receptor beta chains from one sample in a study of Graves' ophthalmopathy and Graves' hyperthyroidism. Using its own MiXCR run on the multiplex PCR reads, TCRdb lists one record per CDR3 protein. The sample records 400,000 to 450,000 distinct CDR3 sequences, 20% to 25% being singletons. Sequencing used peripheral blood. Receptors were obtained from a woman aged 18 to 35 with stable Graves' hyperthyroidism. CDR3s include the opening cysteine and the closing phenylalanine or tryptophan. The D gene is left open where the match is weak. Part of the rows lack a size; the others show once, few, many or a class for expanded clones.

>TRBJ2-2|-|-|TRBV25-1
TGTGCCAGCAGTGACTGGAGACCCGGGTCTAACACCGGGGAGCTGTTTTTT
CASSDWRPGSNTGELFF
>TRBJ1-1|-|-|TRBV4-3
TGCGCCAGCAGCCAAGATAACGGGGGCAGGTCTGAAGCTTTCTTT
CASSQDNGGRSEAFF
>TRBJ1-1|-|few|TRBV4-1
TGCGCCAGCAGCCAAGAGGAGTACACTGAAGCTTTCTTT
CASSQEEYTEAFF
>TRBJ1-1|-|many|TRBV3-1
TGTGCCAGCTCACAGGGACGCCGAAACACTGAAGCTTTCTTT
CASSQGRRNTEAFF
>TRBJ1-1|TRBD1|few|TRBV6-1
TGTGCCAGCACCCAAGGGGTGACAGGGATGAACACTGAAGCTTTCTTT
CASTQGVTGMNTEAFF
>TRBJ2-5|-|many|TRBV6-1
TGTGCCAGCCAAGTAGGGGGGGGAGAGACCCAGTACTTC
CASQVGGGETQYF
>TRBJ2-5|-|-|TRBV7-9
TGTGCCAGCAGCCGATCTCTAGAGACCCAGTACTTC
CASSRSLETQYF
>TRBJ1-1|-|many|TRBV27
TGTGCCAGCTTTAAGGGAGGTATGAACACTGAAGCTTTCTTT
CASFKGGMNTEAFF
>TRBJ2-6|-|-|TRBV14
TGTGCCAGCAGCCAAGGGGGAACTGGGGCCAACGTCCTGACTTTC
CASSQGGTGANVLTF
>TRBJ1-1|-|many|TRBV7-9
TGTGCCAGCAGCTTAGGTACCGGTGACACTGAAGCTTTCTTT
CASSLGTGDTEAFF
>TRBJ2-7|-|many|TRBV7-3
TGTGCCAGCAGCTTAGTCTCTTCTGGGGAGCAGTACTTC
CASSLVSSGEQYF
>TRBJ2-7|-|many|TRBV6-2/TRBV6-3
TGTGCCAGCAGCCCGGACGGGACCTACGAGCAGTACTTC
CASSPDGTYEQYF
>TRBJ1-6|-|many|TRBV15
TGTGCCACCAGCAGAGATGGGCTTTCACCCCTCCACTTT
CATSRDGLSPLHF
>TRBJ2-5|-|-|TRBV5-1
TGCGCCAGCAGGGATGGATCAAGGCCGACCCAGTACTTC
CASRDGSRPTQYF
>TRBJ2-5|-|many|TRBV20-1
TGCAGTGCTATAGGGAAGACAGGACAAGAGACCCAGTACTTC
CSAIGKTGQETQYF
>TRBJ2-5|-|many|TRBV5-1
TGCGCCAGCAGCTCATCACCAGCGGGCCAAGAGACCCAGTACTTC
CASSSSPAGQETQYF
>TRBJ2-5|-|many|TRBV7-9
TGTGCCAGCAGCCCCCCGGCTAGGAGGCATGAGACCCAGTACTTC
CASSPPARRHETQYF
>TRBJ2-5|-|-|TRBV6-2/TRBV6-3
TGTGCCAGCACCTTCTCGACGGGAATACAAGAGACCCAGTACTTC
CASTFSTGIQETQYF
>TRBJ2-2|-|many|TRBV20-1
TGCAGTGGCGTCGGGCCTATCATCGCCGGGGAGCTGTTTTTT
CSGVGPIIAGELFF
>TRBJ1-2|-|-|TRBV30
TGTGCCTGGAGTGTAGAGGGGACTGGCTACACCTTC
CAWSVEGTGYTF
>TRBJ1-3|-|many|TRBV30
TGTGCCTGGAGAGCTGTGGCTGGAAACACCATATATTTT
CAWRAVAGNTIYF
>TRBJ1-3|-|many|TRBV4-2
TGTGCCAGCAGCCAAGGCCCCCGGACTGGAGGAAACACCATATATTTT
CASSQGPRTGGNTIYF
>TRBJ2-7|-|many|TRBV11-2
TGTGCCAGCAGCTTAGGGTTCCAGGGGAGCGCCTACGAGCAGTACTTC
CASSLGFQGSAYEQYF
>TRBJ2-7|TRBD2|many|TRBV12-3/TRBV12-4
TGTGCCAGCAGCTCTAATAGCGGGAGCGGTAGCGAGCAGTACTTC
CASSSNSGSGSEQYF
>TRBJ2-7|TRBD1|-|TRBV9
TGTGCCAGCAGCGCGCGGGACAGGGACCACGAGCAGTACTTC
CASSARDRDHEQYF
>TRBJ2-7|TRBD2|-|TRBV15
TGTGCCACCACCGTGGGCCCCGGGACTAGCGGGATGTACGAGCAGTACTTC
CATTVGPGTSGMYEQYF
>TRBJ2-7|-|-|TRBV6-1
TGTGCCAGCAGTGAAGCGCTCAACCCCTACGAGCAGTACTTC
CASSEALNPYEQYF
>TRBJ2-5|TRBD2|many|TRBV5-8
TGTGCCAGCAGCTTTATGCTAGCGGGAGGGCAAGAGACCCAGTACTTC
CASSFMLAGGQETQYF
>TRBJ1-6|-|many|TRBV6-5
TGTGCCAGCAGTTTCGGAATAAATTCACCCCTCCACTTT
CASSFGINSPLHF
>TRBJ1-5|-|many|TRBV7-9
TGTGCCAGCAGCTTCCAGGGTGGTAATCAGCCCCAGCATTTT
CASSFQGGNQPQHF
>TRBJ1-2|-|many|TRBV3-1
TGTGCCAGCAGCCAAGATTGGGACGGGCGCGGCTACACCTTC
CASSQDWDGRGYTF
>TRBJ1-5|-|many|TRBV30
TGTGCCTGGAGAGGGGCGGGTGGATATCAGCCCCAGCATTTT
CAWRGAGGYQPQHF
>TRBJ1-2|TRBD1|-|TRBV28
TGTGCCAGCAGTTTAATTACAGGGGCGAACTATGGCTACACCTTC
CASSLITGANYGYTF
>TRBJ2-7|TRBD1|many|TRBV20-1
TGCAGTGCTAGAGATAAGGGGACAGGGGGCGGGTACGAGCAGTACTTC
CSARDKGTGGGYEQYF
>TRBJ2-2|TRBD1|many|TRBV12-3/TRBV12-4
TGTGCCAGCAGCTGGGGGACAGCCGGCACCGGGGAGCTGTTTTTT
CASSWGTAGTGELFF
>TRBJ1-5|-|many|TRBV5-5
TGTGCCAGCAGCTTGACCAGGACAGGCAATCAGCCCCAGCATTTT
CASSLTRTGNQPQHF
>TRBJ1-1|-|many|TRBV28
TGTGCCAGCAGAGTAGCGAACACTGAAGCTTTCTTT
CASRVANTEAFF
>TRBJ2-7|-|many|TRBV2
TGTGCCAGCAGTGAACAGGGCACTTCGGGCGAGCAGTACTTC
CASSEQGTSGEQYF
>TRBJ2-2|TRBD1|many|TRBV9
TGTGCCAGCAGCGTAGCTCGACAGGGGTATGGCACCGGGGAGCTGTTTTTT
CASSVARQGYGTGELFF
>TRBJ2-5|-|many|TRBV24-1
TGTGCCACCAGTGATCTTCAGAGGGGGACTTGGACCCAGTACTTC
CATSDLQRGTWTQYF
>TRBJ2-7|-|few|TRBV5-1
TGCGCCAGCCAGGAGATCCCCCCCTACGAGCAGTACTTC
CASQEIPPYEQYF
>TRBJ2-7|-|many|TRBV12-3/TRBV12-4
TGTGCCAGCACCCGTAAGGTGGGGCAAGAGCAGTACTTC
CASTRKVGQEQYF
>TRBJ1-1|TRBD1|many|TRBV25-1
TGTGCCAGCAGTTCCGGGACAGGGAAAACTGAAGCTTTCTTT
CASSSGTGKTEAFF
>TRBJ2-7|-|many|TRBV20-1
TGCAGTGCTAGAGTCGTGGGAAGCGACGAGCAGTACTTC
CSARVVGSDEQYF
>TRBJ1-1|-|many|TRBV18
TGTGCCAGCTCACCAAGTGCGGGCCGGTACACTGAAGCTTTCTTT
CASSPSAGRYTEAFF
>TRBJ1-5|-|-|TRBV12-3/TRBV12-4
TGTGCCAGCAGTTACTCGTTTTACCAGCCCCAGCATTTT
CASSYSFYQPQHF
>TRBJ1-6|TRBD1|many|TRBV30
TGTGCCTGGAGAGGGGGACAGGGGGCCTCACCCCTCCACTTT
CAWRGGQGASPLHF
>TRBJ1-5|-|few|TRBV15
TGTGCCACCAGCAGGACAGGTGGGAGTCAGCCCCAGCATTTT
CATSRTGGSQPQHF
>TRBJ1-2|-|-|TRBV10-2
TGCGCCAGCAGTGAGTCGGTAGCCGGCTATGGCTACACCTTC
CASSESVAGYGYTF
>TRBJ1-1|TRBD1|many|TRBV12-3/TRBV12-4
TGTGCCAGCAGCTTACAACGACAGGGCACTGAAGCTTTCTTT
CASSLQRQGTEAFF
>TRBJ1-2|TRBD1|many|TRBV5-1
TGCGCCAGCAGCGTACAGACAGGGGGCGATGGCTACACCTTC
CASSVQTGGDGYTF
>TRBJ1-3|-|many|TRBV20-1
TGCAGTGCCCTGAGCTGGGAATCTGGAAACACCATATATTTT
CSALSWESGNTIYF
>TRBJ1-2|-|-|TRBV12-3/TRBV12-4
TGTGCCAGCAGTCGGGGGGGACGGACCTATGGCTACACCTTC
CASSRGGRTYGYTF